This T cell receptor beta chain was recovered during a study of draining lymph node invasion in breast cancer (dated by TCRdb to the early 2020s). Looking at the study overall: Metastasis in lymph nodes was diagnosed using histology and cytokeratin immunohistochemistry and was confirmed with EpCAM/CD45 flow cytometry. In a separate targeted assay, bulk TCR-beta CDR3 sequencing compared sorted memory regulatory T cells and memory conventional CD4 T cells across breast cancer tissues. Each patient contributed matched non-invaded and tumor-invaded tumor-draining lymph nodes plus the primary tumor, profiled for both Treg and Tconv subsets. Lymph nodes from about 5 patients were covered by the separate targeted TCR sequencing, and for three of those patients the primary tumors were sequenced as well.

Libraries were constructed by bulk RNA-seq. TCRdb records Illumina HiSeq 2500 as the sequencer. The authors' pipeline ran thus. CDR3 sequences in the separate targeted TCR-seq dataset were extracted from raw reads and quantified using MiXCR version 2.1.5 with default parameters. The separate targeted TCR-seq dataset defined each TCR-beta clone by its combination of V gene, J gene and CDR3 sequence. In the separate targeted TCR-seq dataset, clones with fewer than three counts were removed, then only the 90% most strongly expressed clones per sample were retained. The separate targeted TCR-seq dataset calculated Treg-Tconv overlap for each tissue as the number of shared clones divided by the total number of Treg clones, multiplied by 100. The raw public data were reprocessed by TCRdb itself: fastp quality trimming at Q25, MiXCR clonotype calling, in-frame beta chains only. CDR3 protein sequences are deduplicated, and each keeps its most common genes and DNA. The V and J calls were not made by the authors but by TCRdb's processing. The sample table contains 3,400 or so distinct CDR3 sequences; only one count was recorded for 78% of them. Around 1.9% of the sample lies in the top ten.

Points the paper makes about the study in general: Tracking of the top-100 tumor clones could be carried out in just two patients. TCRs shared between Treg and Tconv subsets were regarded as suggestive, but not proof, of a common clonal origin. Across all tissues in the targeted TCR-seq data, Tregs appeared to be more clonally expanded than Tconvs, and both subsets showed lower diversity in tumor than in lymph nodes. Some of the top 100 tumor clones were detected in invaded and non-invaded nodes, and this detection was taken to suggest recirculation between tumor and draining nodes. Per tissue, roughly 12-25% of Treg TCRs were found to be shared with Tconvs, and this sharing was interpreted as suggesting peripheral Treg induction. The data could not resolve whether Treg conversion took place in a given organ or whether converted Tregs recirculated between nodes and tumor.

As encoded in the germline V gene, CDR1 is SGHTA while CDR2 is FQGNSA. V and J are trimmed by 5 bases and 0 bases, and the gene matches miss 7 bases of the junction. The CDR3 runs 16 residues from the cysteine to the phenylalanine. CDR3 DNA only is kept here, 48 bases in frame from base 1. CD4+ CD45RA- CD25- cells were sorted as memory conventional CD4 T cells. Tumor-draining lymph nodes were classified as non-invaded or invaded according to the absence or presence of metastatic tumor cells. T cells were pre-enriched with a Miltenyi Pan T Cell isolation kit before staining and sorting. Immunohistochemistry for estrogen receptor, progesterone receptor, HER2 and Ki-67 was used to characterize the primary tumors. Fresh surgical tissue was processed within a few hours after surgery by being cut into small fragments. Tissue fragments were enzymatically digested with Liberase TL plus DNase for 20 minutes and were then filtered through a 40-micrometer strainer. After DAPI live/dead staining, cells were sorted on a BD FACS Aria II at roughly 96-99% purity. Sorted cells were lysed in TCL buffer, and RNA was purified using a Norgen Single Cell RNA purification kit that included DNase treatment.

This clonotype was counted a few times. Its target antigen remains unknown. No base quality values were provided; no much bigger clone lies one nucleotide off. The sequence joins TRBV7-2 to TRBJ1-3, with 7 bases matching TRBD1. The receptor was isolated from a female donor with luminal breast cancer. The source material was sorted memory CD4+ effector T cells from a lymph node. Interpreted using the paper, the cell subset or site label stands for: CD45RA-negative sorted CD4+ T cells (memory Tconv or effector/memory Treg). The CDR3 reads as follows: CASSGGQAASGNTIYF. The nucleotide sequence reads TGTGCCAGCAGCGGAGGACAGGCCGCCTCTGGAAACACCATATATTTT.